Listed below are T cell receptor beta chains from one sample, sequenced in a study of cytomegalovirus exposure and HLA in healthy donors. Clones were read by immunoSEQ multiplex PCR, and TCRdb kept only the in-frame ones, dropping some. The sample has some 120,000 clones; 75% are singletons. Specimen: PBMCs. The receptors were sampled from a woman aged 18-35 years in good health and CMV-seronegative. The CDR3 runs from the conserved cysteine through the conserved F or W. D genes are given only for firm matches. Size is omitted from some rows. Given values are once, few, many or a class for expanded clones.

NA TRBJ1-2 NA TRBV7-2 TGTGCCAGCAGCTTAAACCTGCAGCACGAGGCTGGCTACACCTTC CASSLNLQHEAGYTF
NA TRBJ1-6 TRBD1 TRBV30 TGTGCCTGGAGTGTACCACAGGGGCGCTATAATTCACCCCTCCACTTT CAWSVPQGRYNSPLHF
NA TRBJ1-2 NA TRBV6-5 TGTGCCAGCAGTTCCATGGCCATAACTAACTATGGCTACACCTTC CASSSMAITNYGYTF
NA TRBJ2-7 TRBD1 TRBV4-1 TGCGCCAGCAGCCAAGGGGACAGCTACGAGCAGTACTTC CASSQGDSYEQYF
NA TRBJ1-6 TRBD1 TRBV15 TGTGCCACCAGCCAGGGGGAAACAATAGATTCACCCCTCCACTTT CATSQGETIDSPLHF
once TRBJ1-2 TRBD1 TRBV10-1 TGCGCCAGCCCGACAGGGGTCAGTGGCTACACCTTC CASPTGVSGYTF
NA TRBJ1-1 NA TRBV19 TGTGCCAGTAGTATCGGTAAGAGAACTGAAGCTTTCTTT CASSIGKRTEAFF
NA TRBJ1-1 NA TRBV6-5 TGTGCCAGCACCTTGGGAGAGATGAACACTGAAGCTTTCTTT CASTLGEMNTEAFF
NA TRBJ1-5 TRBD1 TRBV28 TGTGCCAGCAGTTTTCCACAGGGGGCCGGCAATCAGCCCCAGCATTTT CASSFPQGAGNQPQHF
NA TRBJ1-5 TRBD1 TRBV5-1 TGCGCCAGCAGCTTAGCAGGGGGCGCGGGTCAGCCCCAGCATTTT CASSLAGGAGQPQHF
once TRBJ1-5 NA TRBV23-1 TGCGCCAGCTCCCCAGGGCATCAGCCCCAGCATTTT CASSPGHQPQHF
NA TRBJ1-2 NA TRBV25-1 TGTGCCAGCAGTTCGACAGGAAACTATGGCTACACCTTC CASSSTGNYGYTF
NA TRBJ2-2 TRBD1 TRBV2 TGTGCCAGCAGTCGGGACAGGACCCACAACACCGGGGAGCTGTTTTTT CASSRDRTHNTGELFF
NA TRBJ2-5 NA TRBV29-1 TGCAGCGCTACAGGTGAAGATCAAGAGACCCAGTACTTC CSATGEDQETQYF
NA TRBJ1-2 NA TRBV28 TGTGCCACCCGACAAGGCAGTTATGGCTACACCTTC CATRQGSYGYTF
NA TRBJ1-5 TRBD1 TRBV30 TGTGCCTGGAGCGCCACAGGGGATCAGCCCCAGCATTTT CAWSATGDQPQHF
once TRBJ2-1 NA TRBV27 TGTGCCAGCAGTTTTGGTACAGGGAACAATGAGCAGTTCTTC CASSFGTGNNEQFF
NA TRBJ2-7 TRBD1 TRBV2 TGTGCCAGCAGGGAGGTAGCATGGACAGGAAAGGACGAGCAGTACTTC CASREVAWTGKDEQYF